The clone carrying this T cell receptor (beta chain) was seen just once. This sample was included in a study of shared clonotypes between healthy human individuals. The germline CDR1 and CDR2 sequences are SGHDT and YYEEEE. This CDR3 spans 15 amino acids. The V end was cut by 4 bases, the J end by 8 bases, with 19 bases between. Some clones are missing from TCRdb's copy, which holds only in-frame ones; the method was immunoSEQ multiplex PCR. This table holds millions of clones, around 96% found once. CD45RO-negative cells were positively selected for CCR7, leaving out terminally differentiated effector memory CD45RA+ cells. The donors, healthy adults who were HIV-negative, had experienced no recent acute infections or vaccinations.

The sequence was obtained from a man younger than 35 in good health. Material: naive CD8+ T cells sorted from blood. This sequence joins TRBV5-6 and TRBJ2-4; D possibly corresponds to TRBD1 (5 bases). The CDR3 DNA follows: TGTGCCAGCAGCGGCTCATGGGGCGAGTTGGACATTCAGTACTTC. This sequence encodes CASSGSWGELDIQYF.